Following are 13 T cell receptor beta chains from one sample sequenced in a study of cytomegalovirus exposure and HLA in healthy donors. Primers included in the PCR were 60 Vbeta and 13 Jbeta primers. TCRdb's copy holds only in-frame clones and misses some; the assay was immunoSEQ multiplex PCR. The table includes about 230,000 clones, about 80% detected once. The sample comprised PBMCs. The receptors originated from a woman in her fifties or sixties in good health and CMV-seropositive.

The rearrangement links TRBV21-1 to TRBJ1-5. TRBV21-1 is assigned pseudogene status. The CDR3 covers 17 residues. The CDR3 reads CASSKALGGVQDQPQHF. The CDR3 coding sequence is TGTGCCAGCAGCAAAGCGCTGGGGGGGGTGCAGGATCAGCCCCAGCATTTT.

V gene TRBV18 combines with J gene TRBJ2-7, with 13 nucleotides matching TRBD2. Germline V gene lookup returns CDR1 KGHSH and CDR2 LQKENI. V was pared by 4 bases and J by 3 bases, with 9 bases of the junction left unmatched. This CDR3 region has 17 residues. CDR3 loop: CASSLGTSGVRDYEQYF. DNA for the CDR3: TGTGCCAGCTCACTAGGGACTAGCGGGGTCAGAGACTACGAGCAGTACTTC.

The chain couples TRBV28 to TRBJ1-2; D possibly corresponds to TRBD1 (6 bases). V lost 3 bases and J 4 bases, leaving 9 bases between the germline ends. This CDR3 region has 13 residues. In germline, CDR1 is MDHEN, CDR2 SYDVKM. This CDR3 reads CASSFSRGYGYTF. Written as DNA, the CDR3 is TGTGCCAGCAGTTTTTCCAGGGGCTATGGCTACACCTTC.

V is TRBV19 and J is TRBJ1-2, with 8 bases fitting TRBD1. The CDR3 length is 13 residues. The ends lost 5 bases at V and 6 bases at J; junction bases unmatched: 5. Germline CDR1 LNHDA, CDR2 SQIVND (reference sequence). CDR3 protein: CASSAWTGNGYTF. The CDR3 region has the DNA TGTGCCAGTAGTGCCTGGACAGGGAATGGCTACACCTTC.

The chain recombines TRBV7-8 with TRBJ1-3; 8 positions agree with TRBD1. V gave up 6 bases and J gave up 0 bases; unmatched junction bases: 7. CDR3 length equals 16 residues. Germline assignment: CDR1 SGHVS and CDR2 FQNEAQ. Here the CDR3 reads CASRPTGGLSGNTIYF. The CDR3 DNA reads as TGTGCCAGCAGACCTACAGGGGGGCTCTCTGGAAACACCATATATTTT.

This clone was seen a handful of times. The V gene is TRBV18, the J gene TRBJ2-7, with 8 bases matching TRBD1. The J segment lost 6 bases and the V segment lost 6 bases, leaving 4 bases of the junction unmatched. Per the germline V gene, CDR1 is KGHSH and CDR2 is LQKENI. The CDR3 extends over 12 amino acids. DNA for the CDR3: TGTGCCAGCTCGGACAGGGTTACCGAGCAGTACTTC. It encodes CASSDRVTEQYF.

The J gene is TRBJ1-2, the V gene TRBV9; D is unresolved. The CDR3 length is 13 residues. Germline CDR1 reads SGDLS; CDR2 reads YYNGEE. V gave up 0 bases and J gave up 4 bases, with 7 bases separating them. CDR3 sequence: CASSVASSYGYTF. In DNA form, the CDR3 reads TGTGCCAGCAGCGTAGCTTCCAGCTATGGCTACACCTTC.

On this clone: At one end, the junction sequence differs from germline, possibly due to a read error. V usage is TRBV7-9 and J usage is TRBJ2-1, with D perhaps matching TRBD2 (6 bases). This CDR3 has 13 amino acids. Germline V gene data show CDR1 as SEHNR and CDR2 as FQNEAQ (reference sequence). CDR3 in DNA: TGTTCCAGCGGCTGGGGGGATCGCAATGAGCAGTTCTTC. It is translated as CSSGWGDRNEQFF.

This clone was recorded only once. The chain joins TRBV19 to TRBJ1-2; D ambiguous. The germline gives CDR1 LNHDA, CDR2 SQIVND (reference sequence). This CDR3 is 12 amino acids long. V was cut by 5 bases and J by 8 bases, with 12 bases left in between. CDR3 coding DNA: TGTGCCAGTAGTCTCCCGCCAGGAGGCTACACCTTC. Its translation is CASSLPPGGYTF.

V gene TRBV7-2 combines with J gene TRBJ1-1; D is undetermined. The CDR3 runs to 16 residues. Trimming cost V 2 bases and J 0 bases, with 13 bases left between them. Germline V lookup: CDR1 SGHTA, CDR2 FQGNSA. The DNA for the CDR3 is TGTGCCAGCAGCTTAACTATAGGCAGCTTGAACACTGAAGCTTTCTTT. The encoded protein is CASSLTIGSLNTEAFF.

This clone was counted a single time. CDR3 sequence: CASSLASRTIRGYEQYF. The CDR3 nucleotides read TGCGCCAGCAGCTTGGCCTCGAGGACCATAAGGGGCTACGAGCAGTACTTC. V is TRBV5-1 and J is TRBJ2-7; a possible D gene is TRBD1 (5 bases). V shed 0 bases and J shed 3 bases, with 19 bases lying between them. CDR1 is SGHRS and CDR2 is YFSETQ in the germline V gene. The CDR3 sequence is 17 residues long. The variable domain in full, completed from reference TRBV5-1 and TRBJ2-7, reads KAGVTQTPRYLIKTRGQQVTLSCSPISGHRSVSWYQQTPGQGLQFLFEYFSETQRNKGNFPGRFSGRQFSNSRSEMNVSTLELGDSALYLCASSLASRTIRGYEQYFGPGTRLTVT.

This clone was seen a few times. The chain has TRBV6-5 and TRBJ1-3; a possible D gene is TRBD1 (6 bases). CDR1 MNHEY and CDR2 SVGAGI come from the germline V gene. The CDR3 is 13 amino acids. V was cut by 7 bases and J by 6 bases, with 13 bases left in between. The CDR3 protein is CASNLQGSNTIYF. Here the CDR3 DNA reads TGTGCCAGCAATCTGCAGGGGTCAAACACCATATATTTT.

The chain links TRBV7-5 to TRBJ2-6; the table calls TRBD2, which could not be checked here. TRBV7-5 is designated a pseudogene. The CDR3 spans 20 residues. CDR3 loop: CVRSYPSSGGPVYEANVLTF. Here the CDR3 DNA reads TGTGTCAGAAGCTATCCCTCGAGCGGGGGCCCTGTATATGAGGCCAACGTCCTGACTTTC.